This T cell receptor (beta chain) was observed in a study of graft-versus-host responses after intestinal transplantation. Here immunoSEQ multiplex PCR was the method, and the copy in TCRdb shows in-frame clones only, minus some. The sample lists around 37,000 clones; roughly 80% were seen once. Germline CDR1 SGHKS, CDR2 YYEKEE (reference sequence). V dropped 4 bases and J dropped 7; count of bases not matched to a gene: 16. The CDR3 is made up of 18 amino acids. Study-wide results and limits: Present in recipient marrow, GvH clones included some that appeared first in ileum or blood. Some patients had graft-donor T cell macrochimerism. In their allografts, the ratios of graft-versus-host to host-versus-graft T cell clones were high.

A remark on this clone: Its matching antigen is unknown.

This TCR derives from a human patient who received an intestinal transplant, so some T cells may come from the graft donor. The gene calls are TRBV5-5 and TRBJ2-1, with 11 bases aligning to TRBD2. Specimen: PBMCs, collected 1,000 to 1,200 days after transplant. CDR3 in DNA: TGTGCCAGCAGCGAGGCACTAGCGGGGGAGCGGGTGGGGAATGAGCAGTTCTTC. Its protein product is CASSEALAGERVGNEQFF.